The sequence of this T cell receptor (beta chain) was determined in a study of blood T cell repertoires in COVID-19. Turning to the study itself: Sites across the United States, Italy and Spain contributed samples from acute and convalescent COVID-19.

This clone showed up just once. Germline CDR1 and CDR2: LNHDA and SQIVND (reference sequence). The CDR3 runs to 15 residues. Germline trimming cut 4 bases from V and 5 bases from J; bases unmatched to any gene: 10. Sequencing was performed with immunoSEQ multiplex PCR; in TCRdb, only in-frame clones are kept and a portion is missing. The table lists about 150,000 clones, 80% to 90% of them singletons. Material: peripheral blood. The source is a woman in her 70s with acute or convalescent COVID-19. The chain uses TRBV19 and TRBJ2-7; 8 nucleotides match TRBD1. CDR3 sequence: CASSTSGTGKNEQYF. Written as DNA, the CDR3 is TGTGCCAGTAGTACGTCCGGGACAGGAAAAAACGAGCAGTACTTC.